Below, 21 T cell receptor beta chains from the same sample are listed, as sequenced in a study of blood T cell repertoires in COVID-19. Clones were sequenced by immunoSEQ multiplex PCR, and TCRdb holds only the in-frame ones, with some missing. The data contain under 85,000 clones, 85% of them seen just once; the ten biggest clones take up around 3.2%. What was sequenced was peripheral blood. The receptors come from an elderly man with acute or convalescent COVID-19.

V is TRBV24-1 and J is TRBJ2-1; 16 bases match TRBD2. The trim removed 4 bases at V and 8 bases at J, leaving 13 bases unmatched. The CDR3 has 19 amino acids. CDR1 is KGHDR, CDR2 SFDVKD, per germline. The CDR3 sequence: CATSDPMGLAGGFGYEQFF. Written as DNA, the CDR3 is TGTGCCACCAGTGACCCGATGGGACTAGCGGGAGGGTTCGGCTATGAGCAGTTCTTC.

This chain uses TRBV11-3 with TRBJ2-7, with 9 bases that match TRBD1. Germline CDR1 is SGHNT and CDR2 is YENEEA. J gave up 4 bases and V 4 bases, and 5 bases lay outside the gene matches. The CDR3 has 14 amino acids. In DNA form, the CDR3 reads TGTGCCAGCAGCTCCGGACAGGGGAGTTACGAGCAGTACTTC. It translates to CASSSGQGSYEQYF.

The chain carries TRBV7-2 and TRBJ2-7; D perhaps matches TRBD2 (5 bases). The ends were cut back, 3 bases at V and 5 bases at J, with 14 bases in the middle. Germline V lookup: CDR1 SGHTA, CDR2 FQGNSA. This CDR3 has 14 amino acids. CDR3 in DNA: TGTGCCAGCAGCTTCAATCCCGGGGATCACGAGCAGTACTTC. It codes for CASSFNPGDHEQYF.

The rearrangement uses TRBV5-4 and TRBJ1-2; TRBD1 matches 7 bases. V shed 5 bases, J shed 3 bases, and the junction held 7 bases outside the gene matches. The CDR3 is 14 amino acids. Germline loops: CDR1 SGHNT, CDR2 YYREEE (reference sequence). CDR3 DNA sequence: TGTGCCAGCAGTCCTCAACAGGGGTACTATGGCTACACCTTC. Its translation: CASSPQQGYYGYTF.

The chain couples TRBV9 to TRBJ1-6, with D possibly TRBD1 on 6 matching bases. V was cut by 5 bases and J by 6 bases, with 15 bases left in between. Germline CDR1 is SGDLS and CDR2 is YYNGEE. The CDR3 has 15 amino acids. The CDR3 DNA sequence: TGTGCCAGCAGACTGGGCGGGGGCAGTAATTCACCCCTCCACTTT. It codes for CASRLGGGSNSPLHF.

The chain is built from TRBV30 and TRBJ2-3; D unresolved. Trimming took 1 base from V and 5 from J, leaving 4 bases between them. Germline assignment: CDR1 GTSNPN and CDR2 SVGIG (reference sequence). The CDR3 is 11 amino acids. The CDR3 region has the DNA TGTGCCTGGAGTGCGGGAGATACGCAGTATTTT. Amino acids: CAWSAGDTQYF.

The chain couples TRBV20-1 to TRBJ2-5; perhaps TRBD1 as D (5 bases). Trimming took off 6 bases at V and 13 bases at J, with 15 bases between the two ends. Germline CDR1 and CDR2: DFQATT and SNEGSKA (reference sequence). The CDR3 covers 10 residues. In nucleotides, the CDR3 is TGCAGTGCCGCTGACAGCCAGCTGTACTTC. It encodes CSAADSQLYF.

This clone was seen repeatedly, ten times or more. V usage is TRBV1 and J usage is TRBJ1-5; the DNA was not compared with TRBD1, the D call given in the table. TRBV1 counts as a pseudogene. The CDR3 extends over 22 amino acids. The CDR3 sequence is CTSSRHGAPPWEDRVSPQPQHF. The CDR3 DNA reads TGCACCAGCAGCCGTCATGGGGCCCCCCCCTGGGAAGACAGGGTTTCGCCTCAGCCCCAGCATTTT.

The V and J genes are TRBV5-1 and TRBJ2-1; maybe TRBD1 (6 bases). V dropped 4 bases and J dropped 5 bases, with 13 bases sitting between them. Per the germline V gene, CDR1 is SGHRS and CDR2 is YFSETQ. The CDR3 is 14 residues long. CDR3 loop: CASSPPPGDNEQFF. The CDR3 DNA sequence: TGCGCCAGCAGCCCGCCCCCAGGGGACAATGAGCAGTTCTTC.

This rearrangement joins TRBV11-3 to TRBJ2-1, with TRBD2 matching over 16 bases. Germline V gives CDR1 SGHNT, CDR2 YENEEA. V shed 3 bases, J shed 3 bases, and the junction held 11 bases outside the gene matches. The CDR3 is made up of 20 amino acids. The CDR3 nucleotides read TGTGCCAGCAGCTTTTTCTCCCCGGGACTAGCGGGAGGGAACTACAATGAGCAGTTCTTC. Residues: CASSFFSPGLAGGNYNEQFF.

The chain recombines TRBV19 with TRBJ1-1; the match to TRBD1 covers 7 bases. The germline gives CDR1 LNHDA, CDR2 SQIVND (reference sequence). The CDR3 is 14 residues long. Unmatched junction bases numbered 4, after V lost 6 bases and J lost 0 bases. The CDR3 region is CASRKDRVNTEAFF. The CDR3 coding sequence is TGTGCCAGTAGAAAAGACAGGGTGAACACTGAAGCTTTCTTT.

The chain carries TRBV3-1 (or the pseudogene TRBV3-2) and TRBJ1-2; 9 nucleotides agree with TRBD1. This CDR3 is built from 11 residues. The germline CDR1 and CDR2 sequences are LGHDT and YNNKEL (reference sequence). J was trimmed by 14 bases and V by 4 bases; bases with no gene match: 5. The CDR3 spells CASSLGQGRTF. In nucleotides, the CDR3 is TGTGCCAGCAGCCTAGGACAGGGGAGAACCTTC.

The chain recombines TRBV11-2 with TRBJ2-1; the match to TRBD2 covers 10 bases. V shed 6 bases, J shed 2 bases, and the junction held 4 bases outside the gene matches. The CDR3 sequence is 15 residues long. Germline V gives CDR1 SGHAT, CDR2 FQNNGV. CDR3 residues: CASSLTSGTYNEQFF. The CDR3 nucleotides read TGTGCCAGCAGTTTAACTAGCGGGACCTACAATGAGCAGTTCTTC. Full variable domain (missing parts from reference TRBV11-2 and TRBJ2-1): EAGVAQSPRYKIIEKRQSVAFWCNPISGHATLYWYQQILGQGPKLLIQFQNNGVVDDSQLPKDRFSAERLKGVDSTLKIQPAKLEDSAVYLCASSLTSGTYNEQFFGPGTRLTVL.

This rearrangement joins TRBV11-2 to TRBJ2-5; 7 nucleotides line up with TRBD1. The CDR3 is 16 residues long. Trimming took 4 bases from V and 2 from J; bases not matched to a gene: 10. The germline CDR1 and CDR2 sequences are SGHAT and FQNNGV. CDR3 bases: TGTGCCAGCAGCTCGGACCATCTACAGGGGCAAGAGACCCAGTACTTC. Protein product: CASSSDHLQGQETQYF.

The table lists this clone with a count of one. This rearrangement joins TRBV6-1 to TRBJ2-1; D call uncertain. There are 16 residues in the CDR3. Germline loops: CDR1 MNHNS, CDR2 SASEGT. Trimming removed 4 bases at V and 1 base at J, with 14 bases between. CDR3 sequence reads: CASSGPIHLSYNEQFF. The CDR3 nucleotides read TGTGCCAGCAGTGGCCCGATCCACCTATCCTACAATGAGCAGTTCTTC.

The V call is TRBV4-2, the J call TRBJ1-3, with 9 bases aligning to TRBD1. CDR3 length: 19 amino acids. The V segment lost 0 bases and the J segment 0 bases; nucleotides outside the gene matches: 9. In germline, CDR1 is LGHNA, CDR2 YNFKEQ. The CDR3 sequence: CASSQDGTGTTFSGNTIYF. In nucleotides, the CDR3 is TGTGCCAGCAGCCAAGACGGGACAGGGACCACCTTCTCTGGAAACACCATATATTTT.

In its sample, this clone was seen once. The chain carries TRBV5-4 and TRBJ2-1, with 8 bases fitting TRBD2. Losses at the gene ends were 4 bases for V and 10 bases for J; bases not matched to a gene: 7. The CDR3 covers 13 residues. The germline V gene has CDR1 SGHNT and CDR2 YYREEE (reference sequence). The CDR3 region is CASSRSGSNEQFF. For the CDR3, the DNA is TGTGCCAGCAGCCGGAGCGGGAGCAACGAGCAGTTCTTC.

The chain employs TRBV4-2 and TRBJ2-1, with 8 positions matching TRBD2. Germline CDR1 and CDR2: LGHNA and YNFKEQ. Trimming at V came to 1 base and at J to 5 bases, leaving 4 bases not matched to a gene. The CDR3 is 15 residues long. Here the CDR3 DNA reads TGTGCCAGCAGCCAAGCGGTTAGCGGGAACAATGAGCAGTTCTTC. Its protein product is CASSQAVSGNNEQFF.

The rearrangement links TRBV29-1 to TRBJ2-7, with D maybe TRBD1 (5 bases). V shed 2 bases and J shed 3 bases, with 8 bases lying between them. Germline values: CDR1 SQVTM, CDR2 ANQGSEA. The CDR3 extends over 12 amino acids. CDR3 in DNA: TGCAGCGTTGAAAGGCAGGGCTACGAGCAGTACTTC. It is translated as CSVERQGYEQYF.

This chain links TRBV29-1 with TRBJ1-3, with 7 bases matching TRBD1. Germline values: CDR1 SQVTM, CDR2 ANQGSEA. The length of the CDR3 is 12 residues. V shed 8 bases, J shed 3 bases, and the junction held 4 bases outside the gene matches. The CDR3 is CSFGTDGNTIYF. Written as DNA, the CDR3 is TGCAGCTTTGGGACAGATGGAAACACCATATATTTT.

This clone was picked up one time. The gene calls are TRBV27 and TRBJ2-1, with a weak D call TRBD2 (8 bases). In germline, CDR1 is MNHEY, CDR2 SMNVEV (reference sequence). Between the trimmed V and J ends, which lost 0 bases and 6 bases, there was a span of 30 bases. The CDR3 loop spans 21 amino acids. CDR3 in amino acids: CASSLSGRGSGGEWELNEQFF. The CDR3 coding sequence is TGTGCCAGCAGTTTATCGGGCAGGGGGAGCGGGGGTGAGTGGGAACTCAATGAGCAGTTCTTC.